This entry lists 24 T cell receptor beta chains sequenced from one sample in a study of blood T cells in healthy people across ages. For the second PCR, which ran for 7 to 11 cycles, a sample-barcoded 5' primer and a J-beta primer mix were used. A single record per CDR3 protein comes from TCRdb applying MiXCR to the 5' RACE reads. Found here are 1,800,000 or so distinct CDR3 sequences, about 39% of them singletons; the top ten hold more than 20%. Sequences were obtained from blood. The receptor source for this set is a human donor in good health.

This CDR3 reads CASSPSFLGTSGGYEQYF. In nucleotides, the CDR3 is TGTGCCAGCAGTCCATCGTTTCTCGGGACTAGCGGGGGCTACGAGCAGTACTTC. This chain uses TRBV28 with TRBJ2-7, with 14 bases fitting TRBD2. V gave up 5 bases and J gave up 3 bases; unmatched junction bases: 12. The germline V gene has CDR1 MDHEN and CDR2 SYDVKM. This CDR3 is built from 18 residues.

The J gene is TRBJ1-2, the V gene TRBV12-3 or TRBV12-4; TRBD1 agrees at 7 bases. V shed 3 bases, J shed 7 bases, and the junction held 5 bases outside the gene matches. The CDR3 spans 13 residues. The CDR3, as DNA: TGTGCCAGCAGTTTCGAGGGGGCAGCTGGCTACACCTTC. Encoded protein: CASSFEGAAGYTF.

This chain uses TRBV7-2 with TRBJ2-1, with 8 bases aligning to TRBD1. The V gene's germline CDR1 is SGHTA and CDR2 FQGNSA. The V and J ends lost 5 bases and 2 bases, in that order; junction bases with no gene match: 5. The CDR3 has 15 residues. DNA for the CDR3: TGTGCCAGCAGCAAGGGACAGGTCGCCTACAATGAGCAGTTCTTC. Encoded protein: CASSKGQVAYNEQFF. Supplemented by reference TRBV7-2 and TRBJ2-1, the full variable domain reads GAGVSQSPSNKVTEKGKDVELRCDPISGHTALYWYRQSLGQGLEFLIYFQGNSAPDKSGLPSDRFSAERTGGSVSTLTIQRTQQEDSAVYLCASSKGQVAYNEQFFGPGTRLTVL.

Comments on this clonotype: This CDR3 is missing its conserved last phenylalanine or tryptophan, likely due to a read error. The V call is TRBV6-5, the J call TRBJ1-2, with TRBD1 as a possible D gene (5 bases). The V end was cut by 6 bases, the J end by 2 bases, with 10 bases between. This CDR3 is 13 amino acids long. Germline V gene lookup returns CDR1 MNHEY and CDR2 SVGAGI. CDR3 sequence (DNA): TGTGCCAGCAGAAAACGGGGGAACTATGGCTACACCTGC. It codes for CASRKRGNYGYTC.

This clonotype was observed once. The V and J genes are TRBV27 and TRBJ2-7; D not resolved. V was clipped by 7 bases and J by 5 bases, with 21 bases between them. Germline CDR1 reads MNHEY; CDR2 reads SMNVEV (reference sequence). The CDR3 sequence is 15 residues long. CDR3 sequence reads: CASIQSDDFKDEQYF. The CDR3 DNA sequence: TGTGCCAGCATCCAAAGCGATGATTTTAAAGACGAGCAGTACTTC.

This clonotype was detected only a few times. This rearrangement joins TRBV7-9 to TRBJ1-4; no clear D gene. The V gene's germline CDR1 is SEHNR and CDR2 FQNEAQ (reference sequence). The V and J ends lost 5 bases and 4 bases respectively, with 20 bases between them. The CDR3 sequence is 17 residues long. CDR3 amino acids: CASSPGVGGNRNEKLFF. The CDR3 nucleotides are TGTGCCAGCAGCCCAGGCGTTGGAGGCAATCGTAATGAAAAACTGTTTTTT.

This chain links TRBV7-2 with TRBJ1-5, with D perhaps matching TRBD1 (5 bases). V lost 1 base to trimming and J lost 1 base, with 8 bases between them. Germline assignment: CDR1 SGHTA and CDR2 FQGNSA. The CDR3 has 15 amino acids. CDR3 region: CASSLGGKSNQPQHF. In DNA, the CDR3 is TGTGCCAGCAGCTTAGGGGGGAAGAGCAATCAGCCCCAGCATTTT.

The V call is TRBV20-1, the J call TRBJ1-2, with D perhaps matching TRBD1 (6 bases). Germline CDR1 reads DFQATT; CDR2 reads SNEGSKA (reference sequence). The V end was cut by 1 base, the J end by 0 bases, with 24 bases between. The CDR3 runs to 19 residues. CDR3 amino acids: CSARVSRRAGENSNYGYTF. The CDR3 DNA reads TGCAGTGCTAGAGTCTCGAGGCGGGCAGGGGAAAATTCTAACTATGGCTACACCTTC.

The rearrangement links TRBV27 to TRBJ2-5; D perhaps matches TRBD2 (6 bases). The J call may be wrong; the DNA end is better matched by TRBJ2-7. The CDR3 is made up of 14 amino acids. CDR1 MNHEY and CDR2 SMNVEV come from the germline V gene (reference sequence). The CDR3 DNA reads TGTGCCAGCAGTTTAAATCTGGAGGGCCACGAGCAGTACTTC. This codes for CASSLNLEGHEQYF.

This clonotype appeared once. The V call is TRBV6-2 or TRBV6-3, the J call TRBJ2-7, with TRBD1 identical over 8 bases. This CDR3 is built from 16 residues. Germline assignment: CDR1 MNHEY and CDR2 SVGEGT. The V gene end was trimmed by 6 bases and the J gene end by 7 bases; junction bases not matched to a gene: 17. CDR3 protein: CASRRQGLSSYNEQYF. DNA of the CDR3: TGTGCCAGCAGGAGACAGGGGCTGAGCTCCTACAATGAGCAGTACTTC.

The chain is built from TRBV29-1 and TRBJ1-4; D perhaps matches TRBD1 (5 bases). Germline CDR1 and CDR2: SQVTM and ANQGSEA. Trimming stripped 4 bases from V and 6 bases from J, with 15 bases between. The CDR3 runs 14 residues. The CDR3 DNA reads TGCAGCGTTGGGGGACCGCGTAAACATGAAAAACTGTTTTTT. Residues: CSVGGPRKHEKLFF.

This clonotype was counted a few times. The chain combines TRBV4-2 with TRBJ2-5; the D call may be TRBD1 or TRBD2 (5 bases each). The CDR3 contains 16 residues. The germline CDR1 and CDR2 sequences are LGHNA and YNFKEQ. Trimming cost V 0 bases and J 4 bases, with 15 bases left between them. CDR3 in amino acids: CASSQDLHSGGETQYF. The CDR3 nucleotides are TGTGCCAGCAGCCAAGATCTGCACAGTGGGGGAGAGACCCAGTACTTC.

This clonotype was seen a few times. The chain is built from TRBV4-2 and TRBJ2-7; 7 positions agree with TRBD1. Per the germline V gene, CDR1 is LGHNA and CDR2 is YNFKEQ. The CDR3 sequence is 15 residues long. V shed 0 bases and J 5 bases; nucleotides not matched to a gene: 7. DNA of the CDR3: TGTGCCAGCAGCCAAGATCACAGGGGTCAAGACGAGCAGTACTTC. It encodes CASSQDHRGQDEQYF.

This chain joins TRBV7-2 and TRBJ2-5; 7 bases map to TRBD2. This CDR3 has 17 amino acids. The J segment lost 4 bases and the V segment lost 4 bases, leaving 15 bases of the junction unmatched. The V gene's germline CDR1 is SGHTA and CDR2 FQGNSA. The CDR3 region has the DNA TGTGCCAGCAGCTCCCTATGGACTAGGAGAGGCCGAGAGACCCAGTACTTC. Translation: CASSSLWTRRGRETQYF.

About this clonotype: One end of the junction varies from germline; a read error may be responsible. This rearrangement joins TRBV7-9 to TRBJ2-7; perhaps TRBD2 as D (5 bases). Gene TRBJ2-5 matches the end of the DNA better, so the J call may be wrong. CDR3 length: 12 residues. The V gene's germline CDR1 is SEHNR and CDR2 FQNEAQ (reference sequence). The CDR3 protein is CANSGGTGTQYF. The CDR3 DNA follows: TGTGCCAACAGCGGAGGTACTGGGACCCAGTACTTC.

This chain joins TRBV5-1 and TRBJ1-1; D is undetermined. Germline assignment: CDR1 SGHRS and CDR2 YFSETQ. Trimming took 0 bases from V and 7 from J, leaving 10 bases between them. The CDR3 has 13 amino acids. CDR3 sequence (DNA): TGCGCCAGCAGCTTGGCGACTAGGGATGAAGCTTTCTTT. Its protein is CASSLATRDEAFF.

The chain uses TRBV10-3 and TRBJ2-1; perhaps D is TRBD1 or TRBD2 (5 bases each). The CDR3 contains 12 residues. Per germline, CDR1 ENHRY and CDR2 SYGVKD. The V end lost 10 bases, the J end lost 12 bases, and 19 bases lay between the germline ends. In nucleotides, the CDR3 is TGTGCCACGGTGGGGACCTCAAACGGGCAGTTCTTC. It specifies CATVGTSNGQFF.

The sample holds a few counts of this clonotype. The chain couples TRBV10-3 to TRBJ2-2; the D gene is possibly TRBD2 (5 bases). The length of the CDR3 is 14 residues. V lost 7 bases to trimming and J lost 8 bases, with 17 bases between them. Germline-derived CDR1 and CDR2 are ENHRY and SYGVKD. This CDR3 is CAINSGGSWGELFF. CDR3 in DNA: TGTGCCATCAATTCCGGAGGCTCATGGGGGGAGCTGTTTTTT.

In this sample, this clonotype turned up a few times. The rearrangement uses TRBV30 and TRBJ2-5; 9 positions agree with TRBD1. The assigned J gene may be wrong: the sequence end matches TRBJ2-7 better. Germline V lookup: CDR1 GTSNPN, CDR2 SVGIG (reference sequence). The CDR3 runs to 14 residues. This CDR3 is CACATGTGWGEQYF. The CDR3, as DNA: TGTGCCTGCGCCACCGGGACAGGGTGGGGCGAGCAGTACTTC.

The chain joins TRBV29-1 to TRBJ2-7; a possible D gene is TRBD2 (7 bases). CDR3 length equals 17 residues. The V gene's germline CDR1 is SQVTM and CDR2 ANQGSEA. Between the trimmed V and J ends, which lost 4 bases and 4 bases, there was a span of 26 bases. CDR3 nucleotide sequence: TGCAGCGTTGGGGGAGTGGGGGGGCCGGGACACGGTTACGAGCAGTACTTC. Amino acid sequence: CSVGGVGGPGHGYEQYF.

V usage is TRBV3-1 and J usage is TRBJ2-1, with 7 bases matching TRBD2. The ends lost 1 base at V and 10 bases at J; junction bases unmatched: 7. This CDR3 is built from 14 residues. Germline values: CDR1 LGHDT, CDR2 YNNKEL (reference sequence). Here the CDR3 DNA reads TGTGCCAGCAGCCAAGGGAGACTAGCAAAGGAGCAGTTCTTC. Its protein is CASSQGRLAKEQFF.

This clonotype came up a few times. The rearrangement uses TRBV2 and TRBJ2-4, with D maybe TRBD2 (6 bases). CDR1 SNHLY and CDR2 FYNNEI come from the germline V gene. Trimming left V 2 bases short and J 1 base short, with 18 bases between. This CDR3 spans 18 amino acids. CDR3 region: CASSEFFPGGEAKNIQYF. CDR3 coding DNA: TGTGCCAGCAGTGAATTTTTCCCAGGAGGGGAGGCCAAAAACATTCAGTACTTC.

The chain has TRBV6-5 and TRBJ2-7; the match to TRBD1 covers 10 bases. This CDR3 spans 15 amino acids. CDR1 and CDR2 (germline): MNHEY, SVGAGI. J was trimmed by 3 bases and V by 6 bases; bases with no gene match: 8. This chain's CDR3 is CASRPGTGEDYEQYF. In nucleotides, the CDR3 is TGTGCCAGCAGACCCGGGACAGGGGAAGACTACGAGCAGTACTTC.

This clonotype was found a few times. The gene calls are TRBV20-1 and TRBJ2-1, with TRBD1 matching 11 bases. The V gene's germline CDR1 is DFQATT and CDR2 SNEGSKA (reference sequence). This CDR3 has 14 residues. V lost 8 bases, J lost 1 base, and 4 bases stayed unmatched. Here the CDR3 reads CSTWDRGSYNEQFF. CDR3 nucleotide sequence: TGCAGTACCTGGGACAGGGGGTCCTACAATGAGCAGTTCTTC.